This T cell receptor beta chain was sequenced for a study of shared clonotypes between healthy human individuals (dated by TCRdb to 2020 to 2022). Study-level background: Three men and a couple of women, aged 18 to 49 years, made up the cohort. For each donor, CD4 naive and CD4 memory were each given three plates, CD8 naive was given two plates, and CD8 memory was given one plate. Blood TCR repertoires of roughly five healthy adults were deeply sequenced to estimate repertoire size and the extent of clonotype sharing between individuals. To increase sequencing depth and limit assay-specific biases, TCR repertoire library preparation and sequencing were carried out by different laboratories using diverse techniques. Each donor's leukapheresis produced roughly between roughly 0.9 and 8.9 billion PBMCs. Broader findings and caveats from the paper: Compared with non-shared clonotypes, the clonotypes found in all four sorted-subset donors had higher generation probabilities. Sampling was restricted to blood, and TCR repertoires in tissues likely differ from the TCR repertoires found in blood. Larger estimated clonotype richness was generally found for naive subsets than for memory subsets. Rarefaction of sorted-subset datasets indicated incomplete sequencing despite the large sequencing depth. Because the study included a small number of donors, the genetic and exposure-history diversity represented was limited. Roughly 5% of naive CD4, 3.5% of naive CD8, 2.3% of memory CD4, and about 0.4% of memory CD8 clonotypes were shared across a few donors. Based on pairwise subsampling, the degree of clonotype sharing among donors was expected to be affected by sequencing depth.

For the CD8 naive samples, CD45RO-negative cells were positively selected for CCR7, yielding a CD45RA+CCR7+ population from which TemRA cells were excluded. Donors were healthy HIV-negative adults with no recently reported acute infections or vaccinations. Every donor was a Caucasian adult residing in Nashville, Tennessee, USA. Blood was collected by leukapheresis, and PBMCs were isolated by Ficoll-Histopaque density gradient centrifugation and then cryopreserved in liquid nitrogen vapor phase. Purity and quantity of every magnetically sorted T cell population were checked by analytical flow cytometry. From each sorted fraction, genomic DNA was isolated and quantified by UV absorbance on a Nanodrop 2000c. Using the deep immunoSEQ assay, multiplex PCR amplified TCR CDR3 regions from genomic DNA. Extracted genomic DNA from each cell subset was distributed evenly across all wells of several immunoSEQ 96-well plates, and each plate was treated as a replicate. For sorted subsets, around 200 ng genomic DNA, equal to 25,000 to 35,000 T cell genomes, was loaded into each replicate PCR. Purified libraries were quantified with a Qubit 3.0 fluorometer, sized on a Bioanalyzer 2100, and re-quantified with the KAPA Library Quantification kit. Every immunoSEQ 96-well plate was sequenced on a separate single-read 150-cycle Illumina NextSeq 550 flow cell. Per the source publication's procedure: Because only junctional sequences without quality scores were contained in the immunoSEQ output, filtering matching that applied to full-length reads could not be performed. To assign V/J genes and CDR3, sequences were annotated using PyIR, a Python wrapper for IgBLAST v1.9, with IMGT germline references. Reads with weak V/J assignments (E-value above 1e-6), missing CDR3, stop codons, out-of-frame junctions, or ambiguous translated residues were removed. V3J clonotypes were defined as sequences sharing an identical inferred V gene, J gene, and CDR3 amino acid sequence. To compute the percentage overlap between repertoires, the number of shared unique clonotypes was divided by the size of the smaller repertoire. Richness of each repertoire was evaluated using RTK rarefaction, the Chao1 estimator, and Recon v2.1 estimates of unobserved clonotypes. For all TCRbeta clonotypes obtained by the gDNA method from a handful of donors, generation probabilities were computed with OLGA. TCRdb stores this immuneACCESS table with in-frame sequences only. Part of the clones is absent; in the studies checked, under half of the shortfall reflects unresolved V genes, and no reason is known for the rest. The DNA was the basis for D and trimming; V, J and clone size are from that table. This sample is represented by about 2.1 million clones; around 93% of them were singletons. The top ten hold under 2% of the sample.

As concerns this clone: Its specific antigen is unknown. No base quality values were provided; no much bigger clone lies one nucleotide off.

V and J lose 8 bases and 3 bases, and a span of 16 bases separates them. According to the germline V gene, CDR1 reads ENHRY and CDR2 reads SYGVKD. Measured from the cysteine to the phenylalanine, the CDR3 is 15 residues long. The only DNA kept is the CDR3, 45 bases in frame from the first base. Sequencing used naive CD8+ T cells from PBMCs. According to the study, the label for this sample's cell subset or site signals: CD45RA+CCR7+. This clonotype was obtained from a young man in good health. Some clones in this sample may be carry-over from other donors' samples. The chain is encoded by TRBV10-3 joined to TRBJ1-4, with a tentative D gene TRBD1 over 6 matching bases. The CDR3 reads CAIREGAGANEKLFF. The DNA sequence reads TGTGCCATCCGGGAGGGTGCAGGGGCTAATGAAAAACTGTTTTTT.